This T cell receptor (beta chain) stems from a study of OX40 agonist ivuxolimab in advanced cancers. Study overall: A history of anti-PD-1, anti-PD-L1 or anti-CTLA-4 therapy was acceptable, and more than 30% had some.

General observations from the study: The authors did not determine the antigen specificity of the expanded peripheral T cells. Mean expanded clone counts were higher in CD8+ than CD4+ T cells. CD4+ and CD8+ blood T cells expanded clonally by week 6 at 0.1 to 3.0 mg/kg.

Germline CDR1 is MGHRA and CDR2 is YSYEKL. V dropped 3 bases and J dropped 2; count of bases not matched to a gene: 2. This CDR3 has 15 amino acids. Details on this clone: Its target is unknown.

Libraries were prepared by immunoSEQ multiplex PCR; TCRdb keeps only in-frame clonotypes and omits some of them. The sample lists nearly 95,000 clones, approximately 94% occurring once. Sequenced here: CD4+ or CD8+ T cells sorted from blood, sampled in a trial of the OX40 agonist ivuxolimab. The receptor's source is an adult with an advanced solid tumor such as melanoma, head and neck, liver or kidney cancer. V usage is TRBV4-1 and J usage is TRBJ2-7; TRBD2 aligns across 12 bases. CDR3 DNA sequence: TGCGCCAGCAGCCATACTAGCGGGAGGACCTACGAGCAGTACTTC. It yields the protein CASSHTSGRTYEQYF.